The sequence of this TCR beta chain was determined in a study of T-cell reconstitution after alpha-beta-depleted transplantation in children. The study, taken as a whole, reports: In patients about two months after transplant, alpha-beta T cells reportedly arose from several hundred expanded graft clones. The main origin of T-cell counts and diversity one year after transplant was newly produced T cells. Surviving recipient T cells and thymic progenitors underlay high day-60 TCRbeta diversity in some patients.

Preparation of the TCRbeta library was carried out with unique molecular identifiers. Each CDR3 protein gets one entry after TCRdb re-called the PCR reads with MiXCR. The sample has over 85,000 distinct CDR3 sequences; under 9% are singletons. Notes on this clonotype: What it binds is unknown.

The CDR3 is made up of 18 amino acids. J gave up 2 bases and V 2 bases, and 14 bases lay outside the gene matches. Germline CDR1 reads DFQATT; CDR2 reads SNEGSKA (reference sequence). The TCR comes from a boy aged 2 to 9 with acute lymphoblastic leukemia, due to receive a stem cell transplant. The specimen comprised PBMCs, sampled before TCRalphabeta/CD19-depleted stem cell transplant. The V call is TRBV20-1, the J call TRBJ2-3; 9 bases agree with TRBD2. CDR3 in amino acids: CSARPPRGSGGNTDTQYF. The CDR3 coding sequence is TGCAGTGCTAGACCTCCCCGGGGCAGCGGGGGGAACACAGATACGCAGTATTTT.